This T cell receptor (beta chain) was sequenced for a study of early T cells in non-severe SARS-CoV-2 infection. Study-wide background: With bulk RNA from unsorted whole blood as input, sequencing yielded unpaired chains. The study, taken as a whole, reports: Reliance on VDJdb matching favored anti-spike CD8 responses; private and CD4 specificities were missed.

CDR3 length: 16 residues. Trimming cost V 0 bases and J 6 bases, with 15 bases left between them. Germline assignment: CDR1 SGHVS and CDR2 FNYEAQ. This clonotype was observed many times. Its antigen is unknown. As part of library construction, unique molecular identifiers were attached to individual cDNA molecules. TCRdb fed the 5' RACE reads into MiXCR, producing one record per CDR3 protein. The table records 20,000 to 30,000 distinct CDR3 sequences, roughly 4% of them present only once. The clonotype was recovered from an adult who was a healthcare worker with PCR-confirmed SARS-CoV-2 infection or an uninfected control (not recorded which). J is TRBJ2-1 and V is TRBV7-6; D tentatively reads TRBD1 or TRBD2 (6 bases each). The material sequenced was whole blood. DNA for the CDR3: TGTGCCAGCAGCTTAGCCCCTAGCGTGGGGGCCAATGAGCAGTTCTTC. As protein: CASSLAPSVGANEQFF.